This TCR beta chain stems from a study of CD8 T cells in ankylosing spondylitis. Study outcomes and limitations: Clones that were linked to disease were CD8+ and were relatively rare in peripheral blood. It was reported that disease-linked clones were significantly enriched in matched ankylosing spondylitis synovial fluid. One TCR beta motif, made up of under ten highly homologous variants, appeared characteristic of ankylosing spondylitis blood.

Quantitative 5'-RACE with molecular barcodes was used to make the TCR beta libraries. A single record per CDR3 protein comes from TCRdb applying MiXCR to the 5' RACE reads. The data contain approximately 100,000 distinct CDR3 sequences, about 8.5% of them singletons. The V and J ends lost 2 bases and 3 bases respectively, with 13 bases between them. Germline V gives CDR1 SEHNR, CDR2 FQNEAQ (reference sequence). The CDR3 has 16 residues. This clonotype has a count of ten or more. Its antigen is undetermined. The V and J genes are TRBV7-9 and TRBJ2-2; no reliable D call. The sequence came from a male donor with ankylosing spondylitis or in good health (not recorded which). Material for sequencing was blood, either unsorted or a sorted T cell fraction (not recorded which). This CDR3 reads CASSLPGRTYTGELFF. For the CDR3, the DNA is TGTGCCAGCAGCTTACCTGGACGCACCTACACCGGGGAGCTGTTTTTT. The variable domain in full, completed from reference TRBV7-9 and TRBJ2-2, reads DTGVSQNPRHKITKRGQNVTFRCDPISEHNRLYWYRQTLGQGPEFLTYFQNEAQLEKSRLLSDRFSAERPKGSFSTLEIQRTEQGDSAMYLCASSLPGRTYTGELFFGEGSRLTVL.